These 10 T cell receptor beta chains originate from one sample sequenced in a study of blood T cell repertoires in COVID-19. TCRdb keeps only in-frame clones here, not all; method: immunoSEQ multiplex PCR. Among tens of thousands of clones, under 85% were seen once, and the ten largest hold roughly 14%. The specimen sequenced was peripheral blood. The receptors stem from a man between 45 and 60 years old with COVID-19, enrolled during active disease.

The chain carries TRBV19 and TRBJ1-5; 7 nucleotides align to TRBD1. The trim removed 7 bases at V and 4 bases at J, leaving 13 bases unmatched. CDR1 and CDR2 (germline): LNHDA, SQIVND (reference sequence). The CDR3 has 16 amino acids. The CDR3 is CASTPGGTAHNQPQHF. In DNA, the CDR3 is TGTGCCAGTACCCCCGGAGGGACAGCCCATAATCAGCCCCAGCATTTT.

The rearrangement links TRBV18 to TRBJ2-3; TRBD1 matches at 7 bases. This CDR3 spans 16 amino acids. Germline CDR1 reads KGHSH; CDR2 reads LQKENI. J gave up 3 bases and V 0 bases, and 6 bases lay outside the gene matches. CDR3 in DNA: TGTGCCAGCTCACCACCGCTAGGGGGCGGGACAGATACGCAGTATTTT. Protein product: CASSPPLGGGTDTQYF.

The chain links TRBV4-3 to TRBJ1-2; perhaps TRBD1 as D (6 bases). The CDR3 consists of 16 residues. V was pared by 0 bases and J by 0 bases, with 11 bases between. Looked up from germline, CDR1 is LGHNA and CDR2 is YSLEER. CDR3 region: CASSQEFAGANYGYTF. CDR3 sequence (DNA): TGCGCCAGCAGCCAAGAATTTGCAGGGGCTAACTATGGCTACACCTTC.

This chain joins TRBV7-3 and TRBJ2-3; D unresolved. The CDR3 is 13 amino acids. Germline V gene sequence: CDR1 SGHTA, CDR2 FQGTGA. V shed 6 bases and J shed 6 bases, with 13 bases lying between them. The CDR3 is CASRWYEADTQYF. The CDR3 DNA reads TGTGCCAGCAGGTGGTATGAAGCGGATACGCAGTATTTT.

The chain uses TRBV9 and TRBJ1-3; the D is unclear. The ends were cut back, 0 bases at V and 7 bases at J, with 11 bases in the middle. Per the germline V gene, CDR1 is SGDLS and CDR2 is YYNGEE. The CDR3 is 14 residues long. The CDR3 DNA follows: TGTGCCAGCAGCGTAGAGGTGGGCTCGAACACCATATATTTT. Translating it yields CASSVEVGSNTIYF.

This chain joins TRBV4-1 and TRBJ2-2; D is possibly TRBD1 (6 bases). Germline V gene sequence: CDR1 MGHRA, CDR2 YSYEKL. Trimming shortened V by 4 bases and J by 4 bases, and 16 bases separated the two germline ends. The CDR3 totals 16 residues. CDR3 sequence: CASSLPRGRGTGELFF. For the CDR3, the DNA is TGCGCCAGCAGCCTCCCGAGAGGCAGGGGCACCGGGGAGCTGTTTTTT.

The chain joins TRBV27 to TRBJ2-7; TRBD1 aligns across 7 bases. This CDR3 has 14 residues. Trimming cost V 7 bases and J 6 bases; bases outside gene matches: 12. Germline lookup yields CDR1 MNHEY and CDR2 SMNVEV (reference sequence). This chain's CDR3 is CASTFRDRTGEQYF. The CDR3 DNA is TGTGCCAGCACCTTCCGGGACAGAACGGGCGAGCAGTACTTC.

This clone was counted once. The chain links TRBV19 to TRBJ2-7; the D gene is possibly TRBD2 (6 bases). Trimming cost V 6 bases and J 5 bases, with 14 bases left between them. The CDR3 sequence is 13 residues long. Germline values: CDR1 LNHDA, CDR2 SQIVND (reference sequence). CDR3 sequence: CASSLPPGDEQYF. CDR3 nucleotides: TGTGCCAGTAGCCTGCCCCCGGGGGACGAGCAGTACTTC.

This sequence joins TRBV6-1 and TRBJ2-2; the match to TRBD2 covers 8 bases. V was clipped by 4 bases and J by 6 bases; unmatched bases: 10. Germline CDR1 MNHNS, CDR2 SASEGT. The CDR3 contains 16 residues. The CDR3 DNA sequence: TGTGCCAGCAGTGCGGCCGGGACTAGTCGCGCCGGGGAGCTGTTTTTT. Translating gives CASSAAGTSRAGELFF.

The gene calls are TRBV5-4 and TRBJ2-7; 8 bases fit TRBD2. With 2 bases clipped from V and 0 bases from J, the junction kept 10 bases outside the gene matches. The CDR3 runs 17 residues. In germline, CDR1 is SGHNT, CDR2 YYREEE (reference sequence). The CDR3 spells CASSLKLPGTSSYEQYF. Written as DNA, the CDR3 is TGTGCCAGCAGCTTAAAGCTCCCCGGGACTAGCTCCTACGAGCAGTACTTC.